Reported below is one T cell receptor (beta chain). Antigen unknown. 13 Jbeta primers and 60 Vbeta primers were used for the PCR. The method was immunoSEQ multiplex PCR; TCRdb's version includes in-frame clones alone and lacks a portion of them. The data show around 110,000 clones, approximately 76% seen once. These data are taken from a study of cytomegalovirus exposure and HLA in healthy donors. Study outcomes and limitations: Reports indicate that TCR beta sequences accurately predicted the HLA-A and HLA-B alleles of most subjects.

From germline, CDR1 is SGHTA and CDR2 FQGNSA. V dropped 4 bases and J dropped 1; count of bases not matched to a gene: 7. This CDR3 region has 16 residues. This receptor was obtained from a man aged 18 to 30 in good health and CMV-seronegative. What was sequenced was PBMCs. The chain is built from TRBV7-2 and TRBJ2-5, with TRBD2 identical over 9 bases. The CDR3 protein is CASSSFPSGAQETQYF. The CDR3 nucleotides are TGTGCCAGCAGCTCTTTCCCTAGCGGGGCCCAAGAGACCCAGTACTTC.